The present TCR beta chain was sequenced within a study of regulatory T cells in long-lasting Graves disease. Time point of the sample: newly diagnosed GD, antithyroid drugs for less than 3 months. From RNA extracted from PBMCs, the TCR library was made. The patient group derived from an endocrinology department in Xi'an, China. This CDR3 spans 15 amino acids. Germline CDR1 reads SSHAT; CDR2 reads FNYEAQ (reference sequence). This clonotype was seen many times. One end of the junction fails to match germline, which may point to a read error. Investigators prepared the TCR beta libraries by applying iRepertoire HTBI primers and Arm-PCR of CDR3 regions. TCRdb used MiXCR to reprocess the multiplex PCR reads, holding one entry per CDR3 protein. The sample includes some 560,000 distinct CDR3 sequences, roughly a sixth seen only once; the top ten take more than 20%. This sample was also put to use in a study of T cells in Graves' hyperthyroidism and ophthalmopathy. Per that study: The primer set for the first-round RT-PCR of the TCR CDR3 was HTBI. Most expanded thyroid clonotypes above 0.001 also appeared in blood.

This chain joins TRBV7-7 and TRBJ2-2; the D gene could be TRBD1 or TRBD2 (5 bases each). The receptor comes from a woman in her forties or fifties with Graves disease. The starting material was peripheral blood mononuclear cells (PBMCs), obtained at new diagnosis, from a patient treated with antithyroid drugs. The CDR3 loop reads CASSLVAGSAGELFF. Written as DNA, the CDR3 is TGTGCTAGCAGCTTAGTAGCAGGGAGCGCCGGGGAGCTGTTTTTT.